This note documents a single TCR beta chain sequence. This specimen includes other DNA sequences encoding the same CDR3. This specimen comes from a study of blood T cell repertoires in COVID-19. Study-level background: Samples representing acute and convalescent COVID-19 were sourced from the United States, Italy and Spain. T cells, B-cell-depleted T cells, or PBMCs provided the cDNA or gDNA that served as material.

The authors' processing: The authors estimated nucleated cell counts from reference gene primer amplification. Using immunoSEQ multiplex PCR, the repertoire was profiled, and TCRdb retains in-frame clones only, with some absent. The V and J calls and clone size come from that table; D and trimming were worked out from the DNA. Counted here are 250,000 to 350,000 clones, approximately 90% occurring once; the ten biggest clones make up roughly 4%. The length of the CDR3 is 12 residues. The V end lost 1 base, the J end lost 4 bases, and 6 bases lay between the germline ends. Per the germline V gene, CDR1 is SGHNT and CDR2 is YYREEE (reference sequence).

The chain is built from TRBV5-4 and TRBJ2-7; D remains unclear. The sample comprised peripheral blood. This receptor was identified in a woman aged 45-59 years with active or convalescent COVID-19. CDR3 protein: CASSLRGYEQYF. In DNA, the CDR3 is TGTGCCAGCAGCTTGAGAGGATACGAGCAGTACTTC.